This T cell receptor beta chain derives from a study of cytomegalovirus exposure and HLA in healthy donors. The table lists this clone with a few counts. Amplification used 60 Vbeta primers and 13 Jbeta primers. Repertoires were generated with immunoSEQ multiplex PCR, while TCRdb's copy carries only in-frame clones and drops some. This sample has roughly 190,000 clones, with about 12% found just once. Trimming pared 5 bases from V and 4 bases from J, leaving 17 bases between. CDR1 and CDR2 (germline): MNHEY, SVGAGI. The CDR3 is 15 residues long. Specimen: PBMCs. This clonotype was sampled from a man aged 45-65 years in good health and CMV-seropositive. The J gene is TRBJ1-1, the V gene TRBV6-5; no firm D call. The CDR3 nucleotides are TGTGCCAGCAGTCACCCCACTCCCCCAGGCACTGAAGCTTTCTTT. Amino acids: CASSHPTPPGTEAFF.